These T cell receptor beta chains were read from a single sample in a study of multiple sclerosis patients with progressive multifocal leukoencephalopathy. Profiled with immunoSEQ multiplex PCR; TCRdb holds only in-frame clones, not every one. The sample lists roughly 28,000 clones; 75% to 90% were seen once. Sequencing was performed on PBMCs, taken from a patient treated with natalizumab. Every receptor here comes from a woman in her twenties or thirties with progressive multifocal leukoencephalopathy. CDR3s include the opening cysteine and the closing phenylalanine or tryptophan.

V gene	J gene	CDR3 protein
TRBV19	TRBJ2-3	CASSTQFSGRGTDTQYF
TRBV6-5	TRBJ2-7	CASSYLATAGKDEQYF
TRBV5-4	TRBJ2-2	CASSLGWELFF
TRBV5-8	TRBJ1-2	CASREANYGYTF
TRBV2	TRBJ1-1	CASRDRWNTEAFF
TRBV19	TRBJ1-1	CASKPPGGLNTEAFF
TRBV4-1	.	CASSHRLAGGSYEQYF
TRBV5-5	TRBJ2-7	CASSWGLAVYEQYF
TRBV10-3	TRBJ2-7	CAISDKGLPYEQYF
TRBV21-1	TRBJ2-2	CASSKIETGNTGELFF
TRBV30	TRBJ1-1	CAWTDVGSEMEEAFF
TRBV27	TRBJ2-1	CASSLSQSSYNEQFF
TRBV10-1	TRBJ2-7	CASSGGQGRYEQYF
TRBV5-4	TRBJ1-2	CASSQGGRDINYGYTF
TRBV29-1	TRBJ1-1	CSVTGGSLPAFF
TRBV19	TRBJ2-5	CASSIDSGTGETQYF
TRBV5-1	TRBJ2-1	CASSLEGARDNEQFF
TRBV25-1	.	CASSEGFYEQYF
TRBV27	TRBJ1-6	CASSLGAEIYNSPLHF
TRBV6-1	TRBJ2-5	CASSQVGEETQYF